Shown below are 9 T cell receptor beta chains from a single sample sequenced in a study of technical replicates of blood from several donors. Assay: immunoSEQ multiplex PCR; the TCRdb copy retains only in-frame clones and omits some. The sample gives some 57,000 clones, approximately 89% of which show up once; around 5.1% is in the top ten. The sample consisted of PBMCs. These receptors all stem from a human donor in good health. Some clones in this sample may be carry-over from other donors' samples.

The J gene is TRBJ2-4, the V gene TRBV5-1, with TRBD1 identical over 11 bases. The germline gives CDR1 SGHRS, CDR2 YFSETQ. This CDR3 contains 14 residues. The trim removed 4 bases at V and 7 bases at J, leaving 4 bases unmatched. For the CDR3, the DNA is TGCGCCAGCAGCCCTGGGACAGGGGGGAACATTCAGTACTTC. Translation gives CASSPGTGGNIQYF.

The rearrangement uses TRBV7-2 and TRBJ2-7; the D gene is possibly TRBD1 (5 bases). Trimming removed 0 bases from V and 5 bases from J, with 8 bases in between. The CDR3 consists of 13 residues. Germline V gives CDR1 SGHTA, CDR2 FQGNSA. In DNA, the CDR3 is TGTGCCAGCAGCTTAGCGGCAGGGAACGAGCAGTACTTC. The encoded protein is CASSLAAGNEQYF. Full variable domain (outside the CDR3, taken from reference TRBV7-2 and TRBJ2-7): GAGVSQSPSNKVTEKGKDVELRCDPISGHTALYWYRQSLGQGLEFLIYFQGNSAPDKSGLPSDRFSAERTGGSVSTLTIQRTQQEDSAVYLCASSLAAGNEQYFGPGTRLTVT.

This CDR3 is CASSPRQQETQYF. The CDR3, as DNA: TGTGCCAGCTCACCAAGACAGCAAGAGACCCAGTACTTC. The chain uses TRBV18 and TRBJ2-5; tentatively, D is TRBD1 (5 bases). The ends were cut back, 2 bases at V and 2 bases at J, with 6 bases in the middle. The CDR3 covers 13 residues. Germline V gene sequence: CDR1 KGHSH, CDR2 LQKENI.

This chain's CDR3 is CASSLRSSGDNEQFF. In nucleotides, the CDR3 is TGCGCCAGCAGCTTACGGTCTAGCGGGGACAATGAGCAGTTCTTC. This rearrangement joins TRBV5-1 to TRBJ2-1, with 9 bases that match TRBD2. The CDR3 totals 15 residues. Trimming cost V 2 bases and J 5 bases; bases outside gene matches: 5. Germline CDR1 is SGHRS and CDR2 is YFSETQ.

This clone was observed many times. The chain combines TRBV6-4 with TRBJ2-3; 9 bases align to TRBD2. CDR1 and CDR2 from the germline V gene are MRHNA and SNTAGT. This CDR3 is built from 16 residues. The ends lost 3 bases at V and 2 bases at J; junction bases unmatched: 6. CDR3 coding DNA: TGTGCCAGCAGTGAGACGGGCGGGGGGGCCACAGATACGCAGTATTTT. This translates into CASSETGGGATDTQYF.

This rearrangement joins TRBV5-4 to TRBJ2-1, with 7 bases fitting TRBD2. The V gene end was trimmed by 0 bases and the J gene end by 8 bases; junction bases not matched to a gene: 2. Germline V gives CDR1 SGHNT, CDR2 YYREEE (reference sequence). The CDR3 consists of 13 residues. CDR3 sequence: CASSLAGGYEQFF. The CDR3 DNA reads TGTGCCAGCAGCTTGGCCGGGGGGTATGAGCAGTTCTTC.

This rearrangement joins TRBV5-6 to TRBJ2-1; 7 nucleotides agree with TRBD2. Trimming cost V 5 bases and J 5 bases; bases outside gene matches: 7. Germline-derived CDR1 and CDR2 are SGHDT and YYEEEE. The CDR3 is 14 residues long. The CDR3 DNA reads as TGTGCCAGCAGGTGGGAGGGGAGGAACAATGAGCAGTTCTTC. This translates into CASRWEGRNNEQFF. Full variable domain (outside the CDR3, taken from reference TRBV5-6 and TRBJ2-1): DAGVTQSPTHLIKTRGQQVTLRCSPKSGHDTVSWYQQALGQGPQFIFQYYEEEERQRGNFPDRFSGHQFPNYSSELNVNALLLGDSALYLCASRWEGRNNEQFFGPGTRLTVL.

The V gene is TRBV7-2, the J gene TRBJ2-1; 9 positions match TRBD2. The germline V gene has CDR1 SGHTA and CDR2 FQGNSA. The CDR3 loop spans 16 amino acids. Losses at the gene ends were 2 bases for V and 0 bases for J; bases not matched to a gene: 2. The CDR3 coding sequence is TGTGCCAGCAGCTTAATTAGCGGGAGCTCCTACAATGAGCAGTTCTTC. Its translation is CASSLISGSSYNEQFF.

V is TRBV7-2 and J is TRBJ2-2; 10 bases map to TRBD2. This CDR3 comprises 16 residues. V was clipped by 5 bases and J by 4 bases; unmatched bases: 7. Germline values: CDR1 SGHTA, CDR2 FQGNSA. DNA for the CDR3: TGTGCCAGCAGCAAGCCGGGACTAGCGATCACCGGGGAGCTGTTTTTT. Translation gives CASSKPGLAITGELFF. Complete variable domain (other parts from reference TRBV7-2 and TRBJ2-2): GAGVSQSPSNKVTEKGKDVELRCDPISGHTALYWYRQSLGQGLEFLIYFQGNSAPDKSGLPSDRFSAERTGGSVSTLTIQRTQQEDSAVYLCASSKPGLAITGELFFGEGSRLTVL.